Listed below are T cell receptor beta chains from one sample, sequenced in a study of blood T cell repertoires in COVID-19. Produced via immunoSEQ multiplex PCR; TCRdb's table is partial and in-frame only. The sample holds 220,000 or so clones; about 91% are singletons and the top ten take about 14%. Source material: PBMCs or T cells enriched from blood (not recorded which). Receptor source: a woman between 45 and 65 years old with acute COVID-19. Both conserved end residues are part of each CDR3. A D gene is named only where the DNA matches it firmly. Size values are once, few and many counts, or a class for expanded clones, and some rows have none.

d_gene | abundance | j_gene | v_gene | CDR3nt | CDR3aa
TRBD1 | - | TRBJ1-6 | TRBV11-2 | TGTGCCAGCAGCTTCAGGGGACAGGACTCACCCCTCCACTTT | CASSFRGQDSPLHF
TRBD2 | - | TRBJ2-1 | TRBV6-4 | TGTGCCAGCAGACTGACTAGCGGATCCTACAATGAGCAGTTCTTC | CASRLTSGSYNEQFF
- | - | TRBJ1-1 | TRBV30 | TGTGCCTGGAGTGGCGGGGGGGGCGGAAGGGTCACTGAAGCTTTCTTT | CAWSGGGGGRVTEAFF
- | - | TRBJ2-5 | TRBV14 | TGTGCCAGCAGCCCATCTTCAGGGAGGCAAGAGACCCAGTACTTC | CASSPSSGRQETQYF
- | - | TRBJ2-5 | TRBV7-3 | TGTGCCAGCAGCCCCGGACAATCAAGTATCCCTTACCAAGAGACCCAGTACTTC | CASSPGQSSIPYQETQYF
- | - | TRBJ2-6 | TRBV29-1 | TGCAGCGTGGCAGGGACTGGGGCCAACGTCCTGACTTTC | CSVAGTGANVLTF
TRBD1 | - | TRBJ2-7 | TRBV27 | TGTGCCAGCAGTCACGGGACAGGGGGAGGGTACGAGCAGTACTTC | CASSHGTGGGYEQYF
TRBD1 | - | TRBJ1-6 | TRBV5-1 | TGCGCCAGCAGCTTCCAGGGGGCAGATTCACCCCTCCACTTT | CASSFQGADSPLHF
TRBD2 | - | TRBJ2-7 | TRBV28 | TGTGCCAGCATCACTAGCGGGAGTTTCTACGAGCAGTACTTC | CASITSGSFYEQYF
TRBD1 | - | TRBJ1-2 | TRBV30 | TGTGCCTGGAATTACGGGACAGGGAGTGGAAGGGTCTTAGCTAACTATGGCTACACCTTC | CAWNYGTGSGRVLANYGYTF
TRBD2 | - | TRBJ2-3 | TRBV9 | TGTGCCAGCAGCGTAGAAAGGACTAGCTTCGCGCAGTATTTT | CASSVERTSFAQYF
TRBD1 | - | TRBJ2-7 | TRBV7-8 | TGTGCCAGCAGCTTATACAGGGGGCAAAGCTCCTACGAGCAGTACTTC | CASSLYRGQSSYEQYF
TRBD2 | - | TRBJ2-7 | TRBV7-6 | TGTGCCAGCAGCTTATCGGCTAGCGGGAGCTACGAGCAGTACTTC | CASSLSASGSYEQYF
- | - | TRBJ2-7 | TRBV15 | TGTGCCACCAGCAGAGTGCGCAGGGGACGTCTCGAGCAGTACTTC | CATSRVRRGRLEQYF
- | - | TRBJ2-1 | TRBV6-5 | TGTGCCAGCAGTTGGGCAGACAGGCTCAACAATGAGCAGTTCTTC | CASSWADRLNNEQFF
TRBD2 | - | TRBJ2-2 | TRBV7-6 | TGTGCCAGCAGCATTGTTACGGCCCCGGGACTACAAGTTCACACCGGGGAGCTGTTTTTT | CASSIVTAPGLQVHTGELFF
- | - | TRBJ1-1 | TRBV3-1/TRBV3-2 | TGTGCCAGCAGCCAACAACAGGGGAACACTGAAGCTTTCTTT | CASSQQQGNTEAFF
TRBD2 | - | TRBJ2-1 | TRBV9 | TGTGCCAGCAGCGAGGGAGGCGGGAGGGGGTCTTACAATGAGCAGTTCTTC | CASSEGGGRGSYNEQFF
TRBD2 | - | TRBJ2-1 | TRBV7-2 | TGTGCCAGCAGCTCCGGACTAGCGGGAGCCTCCTACAATGAGCAGTTCTTC | CASSSGLAGASYNEQFF
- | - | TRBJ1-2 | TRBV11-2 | TGTGCCAGCAGCTTAGATCGCAGGGTGGGCTATGGCTACACCTTC | CASSLDRRVGYGYTF
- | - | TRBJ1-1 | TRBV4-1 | TGCGCCAGCAGCCAAGGTGTAGGGGGTGGTACTGAAGCTTTCTTT | CASSQGVGGGTEAFF
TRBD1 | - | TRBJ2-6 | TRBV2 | TGTGCCAGCAGTGAAGCGAGACAGGGACACTCTGGGGCCAACGTCCTGACTTTC | CASSEARQGHSGANVLTF
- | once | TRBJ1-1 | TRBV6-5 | TGTGCCAGCAGTTACTACGGGACAACGAACACTGAAGCTTTCTTT | CASSYYGTTNTEAFF
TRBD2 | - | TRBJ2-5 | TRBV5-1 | TGCGCCAGCAGCTTGAATTTGGGGAGGGCAGAGACCCAGTACTTC | CASSLNLGRAETQYF
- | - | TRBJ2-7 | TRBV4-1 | TGCGCCAGCAGCCATCCCGACAGTTTCCTCTCCTACGAGCAGTACTTC | CASSHPDSFLSYEQYF
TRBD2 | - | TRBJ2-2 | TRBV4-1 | TGCGCCAGCAGCCAAGAAGGCGGGAGATGGGCCGGGGAGCTGTTTTTT | CASSQEGGRWAGELFF
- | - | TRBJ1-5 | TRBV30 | TGTGCCTGGAGCGGCCAGGATATACAGCCCCAGCATTTT | CAWSGQDIQPQHF
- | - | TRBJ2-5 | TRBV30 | TGTGCCTGGAGTGAAGGACAGCGAGAGACCCAGTACTTC | CAWSEGQRETQYF
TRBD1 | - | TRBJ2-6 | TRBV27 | TGTGCCAGCACTCCCTGGGGGACAGCTGGGGCCAACGTCCTGACTTTC | CASTPWGTAGANVLTF
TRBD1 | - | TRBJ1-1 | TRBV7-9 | TGTGCCAGCAGCTCATGGGACAGGGGTCCCTCGGAAGCTTTCTTT | CASSSWDRGPSEAFF
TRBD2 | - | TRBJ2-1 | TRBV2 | TGTGCCAGCAGTACGGGAGGAATCTACAATGAGCAGTTCTTC | CASSTGGIYNEQFF
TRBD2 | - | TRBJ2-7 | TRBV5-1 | TGCGCCAGCAGCGAACTAGCGGGGGTGTCCTACGAGCAGTACTTC | CASSELAGVSYEQYF
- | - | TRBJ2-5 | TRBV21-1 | TGTGCCAGCAGCCCCCGGGACAGGAACGAAGAGACCCAGTACTTC | CASSPRDRNEETQYF
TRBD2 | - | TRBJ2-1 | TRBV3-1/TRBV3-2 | TGTGCCAGCAGCCGAGTCGGGGGGACGGTGTTCTATGAGCAGTTCTTC | CASSRVGGTVFYEQFF
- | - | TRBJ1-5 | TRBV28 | TGTGCCAGCAGTTTATTTGTGGGGCGAGGCAATCAGCCCCAGCATTTT | CASSLFVGRGNQPQHF
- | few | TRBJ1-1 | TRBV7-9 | TGTGCCAGCTTGCTGAGGAACACTGAAGCTTTCTTT | CASLLRNTEAFF
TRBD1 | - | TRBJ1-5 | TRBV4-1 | TGCGCCAGCAGCCAACAGGGGGCGGATGATCAGCCCCAGCATTTT | CASSQQGADDQPQHF
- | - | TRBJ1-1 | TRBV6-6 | TGTGCCATAAAGAGGGGGTTTGACGACACTGAAGCTTTCTTT | CAIKRGFDDTEAFF
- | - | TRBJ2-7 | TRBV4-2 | TGTGCCAGCAGCCAAGATGTGGGGCTATCCTACGAGCAGTACTTC | CASSQDVGLSYEQYF
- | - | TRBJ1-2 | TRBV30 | TGTGCCTGGAGTCTTACTTTTAACTATGGCTACACCTTC | CAWSLTFNYGYTF
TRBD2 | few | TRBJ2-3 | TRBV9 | TGTGCCAGCAGCGTAGATGGGAGGGTAGATACGCAGTATTTT | CASSVDGRVDTQYF